The clone carrying this T cell receptor beta chain was counted a few times. The PCR made use of 60 Vbeta and 13 Jbeta primers. Method: immunoSEQ multiplex PCR; TCRdb's copy keeps in-frame clones and lacks some. The table lists roughly 200,000 clones, 79% of them singletons. V gave up 0 bases and J gave up 3 bases, with 7 bases separating them. The V gene's germline CDR1 is SGHDT and CDR2 YYEEEE. This CDR3 is 14 amino acids long. This record belongs to a study of cytomegalovirus exposure and HLA in healthy donors. Source material: PBMCs. The V call is TRBV5-6, the J call TRBJ2-1; a weak D match, TRBD2 (6 bases). The receptor was derived from a girl under 18 in good health and CMV-seropositive. CDR3 DNA: TGTGCCAGCAGCTTGGTGGGGGGCTACAATGAGCAGTTCTTC. Protein: CASSLVGGYNEQFF.